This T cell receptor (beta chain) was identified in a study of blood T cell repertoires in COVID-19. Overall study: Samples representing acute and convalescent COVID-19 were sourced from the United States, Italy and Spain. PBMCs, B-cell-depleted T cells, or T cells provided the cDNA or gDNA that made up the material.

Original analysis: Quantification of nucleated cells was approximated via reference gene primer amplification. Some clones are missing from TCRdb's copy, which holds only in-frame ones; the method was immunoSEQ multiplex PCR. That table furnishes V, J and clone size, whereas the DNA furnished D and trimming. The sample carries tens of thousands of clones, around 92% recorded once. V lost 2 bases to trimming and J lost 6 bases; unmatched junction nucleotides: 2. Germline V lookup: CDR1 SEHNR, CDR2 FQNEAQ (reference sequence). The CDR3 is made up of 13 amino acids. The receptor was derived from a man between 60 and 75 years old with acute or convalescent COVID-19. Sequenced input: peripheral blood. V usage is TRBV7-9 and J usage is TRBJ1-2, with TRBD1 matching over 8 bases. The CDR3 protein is CASSLNRGDGYTF. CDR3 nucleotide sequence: TGTGCCAGCAGCTTAAACAGGGGGGATGGCTACACCTTC. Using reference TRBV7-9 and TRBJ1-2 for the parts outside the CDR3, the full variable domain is DTGVSQNPRHKITKRGQNVTFRCDPISEHNRLYWYRQTLGQGPEFLTYFQNEAQLEKSRLLSDRFSAERPKGSFSTLEIQRTEQGDSAMYLCASSLNRGDGYTFGSGTRLTVV.